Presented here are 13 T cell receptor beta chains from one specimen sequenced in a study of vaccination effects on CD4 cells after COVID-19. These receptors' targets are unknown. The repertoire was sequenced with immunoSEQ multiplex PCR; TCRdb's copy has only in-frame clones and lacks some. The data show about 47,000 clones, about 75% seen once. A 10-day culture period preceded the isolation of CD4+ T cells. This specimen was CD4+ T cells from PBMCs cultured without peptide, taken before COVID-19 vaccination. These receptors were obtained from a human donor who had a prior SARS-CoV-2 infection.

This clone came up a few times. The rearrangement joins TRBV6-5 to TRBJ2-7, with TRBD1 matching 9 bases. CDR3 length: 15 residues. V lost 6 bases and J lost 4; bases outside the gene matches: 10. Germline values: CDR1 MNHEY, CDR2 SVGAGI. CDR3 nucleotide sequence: TGTGCCAGCAGAGACATAGGACAGGGGTTGTACGAGCAGTACTTC. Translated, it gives CASRDIGQGLYEQYF.

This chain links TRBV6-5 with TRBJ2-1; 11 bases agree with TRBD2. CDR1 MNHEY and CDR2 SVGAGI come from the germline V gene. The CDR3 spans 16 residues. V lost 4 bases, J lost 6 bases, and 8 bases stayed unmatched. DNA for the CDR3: TGTGCCAGCAGTTCACCCGGGACTAGCGGTCGCAATGAGCAGTTCTTC. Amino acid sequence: CASSSPGTSGRNEQFF.

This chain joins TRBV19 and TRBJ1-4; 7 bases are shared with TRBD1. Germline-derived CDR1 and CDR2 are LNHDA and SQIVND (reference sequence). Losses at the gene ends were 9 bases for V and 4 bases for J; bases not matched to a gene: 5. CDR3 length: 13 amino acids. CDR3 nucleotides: TGTGCCAGCCGGGACAGCAATAATGAAAAACTGTTTTTT. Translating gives CASRDSNNEKLFF.

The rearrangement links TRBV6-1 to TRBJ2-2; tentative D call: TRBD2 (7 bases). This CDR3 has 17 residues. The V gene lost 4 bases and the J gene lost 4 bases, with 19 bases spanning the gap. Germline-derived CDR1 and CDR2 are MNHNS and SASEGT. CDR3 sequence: CASSGPRAGAPTGELFF. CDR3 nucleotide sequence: TGTGCCAGCAGTGGCCCGCGGGCGGGGGCCCCCACCGGGGAGCTGTTTTTT.

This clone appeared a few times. The CDR3 DNA is TGTGCCAGCAGCTTAGCTGGGGGGCAAGGCTACACCTTC. Its translation: CASSLAGGQGYTF. The V gene is TRBV11-3, the J gene TRBJ1-2; TRBD1 might be the D (6 bases). This CDR3 is built from 13 residues. The V gene's germline CDR1 is SGHNT and CDR2 YENEEA. Trimming left V 1 base short and J 8 bases short, with 11 bases between.

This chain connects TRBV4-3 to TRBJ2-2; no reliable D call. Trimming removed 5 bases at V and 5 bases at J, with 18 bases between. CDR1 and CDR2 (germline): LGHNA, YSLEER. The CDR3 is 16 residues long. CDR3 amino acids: CASSSRPNYPTGELFF. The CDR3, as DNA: TGCGCCAGCAGCTCACGACCAAACTACCCTACCGGGGAGCTGTTTTTT.

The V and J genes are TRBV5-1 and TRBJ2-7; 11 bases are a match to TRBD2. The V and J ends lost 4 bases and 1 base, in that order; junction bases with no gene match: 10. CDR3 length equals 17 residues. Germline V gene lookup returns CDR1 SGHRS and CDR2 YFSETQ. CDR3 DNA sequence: TGCGCCAGCAGCCCATTTAGTAGCGGGGGGGCGTCCTACGAGCAGTACTTC. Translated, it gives CASSPFSSGGASYEQYF.

The CDR3 DNA reads TGCGCCAGCAGCAGGACGGGACAGGGGGCGAATTATGACACTGAAGCTTTCTTT. It encodes CASSRTGQGANYDTEAFF. The V and J genes are TRBV5-1 and TRBJ1-1; 12 bases are a match to TRBD1. J lost 3 bases, V lost 4 bases, and 13 bases had no gene match. The CDR3 extends over 18 amino acids. Germline V lookup: CDR1 SGHRS, CDR2 YFSETQ. Supplemented by reference TRBV5-1 and TRBJ1-1, the full variable domain reads KAGVTQTPRYLIKTRGQQVTLSCSPISGHRSVSWYQQTPGQGLQFLFEYFSETQRNKGNFPGRFSGRQFSNSRSEMNVSTLELGDSALYLCASSRTGQGANYDTEAFFGQGTRLTVV.

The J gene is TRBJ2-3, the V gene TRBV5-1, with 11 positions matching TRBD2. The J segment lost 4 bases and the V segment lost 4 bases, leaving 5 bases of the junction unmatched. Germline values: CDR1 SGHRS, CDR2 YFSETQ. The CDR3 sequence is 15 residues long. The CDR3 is CASSTGTSGSDTQYF. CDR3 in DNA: TGCGCCAGCAGCACCGGGACTAGCGGTTCAGATACGCAGTATTTT.

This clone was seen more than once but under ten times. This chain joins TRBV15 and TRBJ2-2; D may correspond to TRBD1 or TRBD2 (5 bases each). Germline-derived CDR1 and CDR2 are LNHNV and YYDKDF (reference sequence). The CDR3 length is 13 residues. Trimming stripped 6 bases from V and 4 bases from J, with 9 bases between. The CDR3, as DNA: TGTGCCACCAGACTCGGGGCCACCGGGGAGCTGTTTTTT. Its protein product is CATRLGATGELFF.

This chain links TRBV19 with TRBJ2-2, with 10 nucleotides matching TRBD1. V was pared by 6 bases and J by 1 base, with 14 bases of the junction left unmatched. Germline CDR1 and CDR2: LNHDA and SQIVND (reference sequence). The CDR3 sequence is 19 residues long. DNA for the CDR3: TGTGCCAGTAGCCGCGTCCCGGGACAGGGGCGGGGGAACACCGGGGAGCTGTTTTTT. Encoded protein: CASSRVPGQGRGNTGELFF.

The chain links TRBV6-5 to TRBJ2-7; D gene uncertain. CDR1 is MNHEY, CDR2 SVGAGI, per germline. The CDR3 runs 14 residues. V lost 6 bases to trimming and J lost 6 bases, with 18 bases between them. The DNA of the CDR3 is TGTGCCAGCAGCCAATACGGGCCACCGGGCGAGCAGTACTTC. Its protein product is CASSQYGPPGEQYF.

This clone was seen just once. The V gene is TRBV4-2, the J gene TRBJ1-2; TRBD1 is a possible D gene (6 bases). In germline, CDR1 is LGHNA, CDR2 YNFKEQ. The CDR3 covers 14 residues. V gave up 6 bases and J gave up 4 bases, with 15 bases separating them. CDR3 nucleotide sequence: TGTGCCAGCAGTCTCCAAGGGGGGGCCTATGGCTACACCTTC. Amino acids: CASSLQGGAYGYTF.